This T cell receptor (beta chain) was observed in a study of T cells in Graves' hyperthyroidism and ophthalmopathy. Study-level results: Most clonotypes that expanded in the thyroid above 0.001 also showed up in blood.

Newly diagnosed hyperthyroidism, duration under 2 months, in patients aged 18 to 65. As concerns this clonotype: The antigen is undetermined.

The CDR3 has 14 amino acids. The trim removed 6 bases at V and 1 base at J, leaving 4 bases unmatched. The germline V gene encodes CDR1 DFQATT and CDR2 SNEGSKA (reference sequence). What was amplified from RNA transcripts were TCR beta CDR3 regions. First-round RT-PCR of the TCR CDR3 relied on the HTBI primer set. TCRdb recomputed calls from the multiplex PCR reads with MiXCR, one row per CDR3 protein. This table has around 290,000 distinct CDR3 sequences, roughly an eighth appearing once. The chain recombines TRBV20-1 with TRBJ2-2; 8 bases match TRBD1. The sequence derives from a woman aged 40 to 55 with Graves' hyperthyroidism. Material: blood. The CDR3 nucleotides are TGCAGTGCAGGACAGGGTGGGAACACCGGGGAGCTGTTTTTT. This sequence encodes CSAGQGGNTGELFF.